The present T cell receptor (beta chain) was sequenced within a study of shared clonotypes between healthy human individuals. Overall study: Donors had three CD4 naive, three CD4 memory, two CD8 naive and one CD8 memory plate apiece. Study-wide points: Across subsets, estimated richness was generally greater for naive than for memory populations.

This clone has just a few counts. Antigen unknown. The authors split each subset's genomic DNA evenly across several immunoSEQ plates. The table came from immunoSEQ multiplex PCR; TCRdb's copy has only in-frame clones and leaves some out. The table shows 700,000 to 950,000 clones, with about 97% occurring only once. Per the germline V gene, CDR1 is LNHDA and CDR2 is SQIVND (reference sequence). Losses at the gene ends were 5 bases for V and 2 bases for J; bases not matched to a gene: 3. CDR3 size: 13 residues. In the naive CD8 group, cells lacked CD45RO and were positively selected for CCR7, so terminally differentiated effector memory CD45RA+ cells were left out. The study drew all its donors from Caucasian adults living in Nashville, Tennessee.

The sequence derives from a man younger than 45 in good health. The chain uses TRBV19 and TRBJ2-7; 7 positions agree with TRBD2. Sequencing was performed on naive CD8+ T cells sorted from blood. For the CDR3, the DNA is TGTGCCAGTAGTGCTAGCGGTACCTACGAGCAGTACTTC. Protein sequence: CASSASGTYEQYF.